Listed below are T cell receptor beta chains from one sample, sequenced in a study of blood T cell repertoires in COVID-19. The data were produced by immunoSEQ multiplex PCR, yet TCRdb's version contains in-frame clones alone and is incomplete. This sample carries about 30,000 clones, 92% of them seen once, and the ten largest clones take 2% to 2.5%. The material sequenced was peripheral blood. The receptors here all came from a middle-aged man with active COVID-19. CDR3s include the opening cysteine and the closing phenylalanine or tryptophan. A D gene is named only where the DNA matches it firmly. Rows may omit the clone size; those that give it use once, few, many or a size class.

>NA|TRBJ2-1|TRBV9|TRBD1
CASSVDAGRGRSEQFF
TGTGCCAGCAGCGTAGACGCCGGCAGGGGGCGGAGTGAGCAGTTCTTC
>NA|TRBJ1-4|TRBV9|NA
CASSVSPNEKLFF
TGTGCCAGCAGCGTAAGCCCTAATGAAAAACTGTTTTTT
>NA|TRBJ2-2|TRBV4-2|NA
CASSPQNVETGELFF
TGTGCCAGCAGCCCGCAGAATGTGGAGACCGGGGAGCTGTTTTTT
>NA|TRBJ2-2|TRBV5-4|TRBD2
CASSLRTSGNRGRTGELFF
TGTGCCAGCAGCTTGAGAACTAGCGGGAATAGGGGAAGGACCGGGGAGCTGTTTTTT
>NA|TRBJ1-1|TRBV29-1|NA
CSVTTDRNTEAFF
TGCAGCGTGACAACGGACAGGAACACTGAAGCTTTCTTT
>NA|TRBJ2-7|TRBV27|NA
CASSFWGPYEQYF
TGTGCCAGCAGTTTCTGGGGGCCCTACGAGCAGTACTTC
>NA|TRBJ1-1|TRBV27|TRBD1
CASSLLRTGVTEAFF
TGTGCCAGCAGTTTATTAAGGACAGGGGTGACTGAAGCTTTCTTT
>NA|TRBJ1-2|TRBV6-5|NA
CASSYHLDRTYGYTF
TGTGCCAGCAGTTACCATCTCGACAGAACCTATGGCTACACCTTC
>NA|TRBJ2-7|TRBV11-3|TRBD1
CASSPDRDAYEQYF
TGTGCCAGCAGCCCAGACAGGGACGCCTACGAGCAGTACTTC
>few|TRBJ2-7|TRBV5-5|TRBD1
CASSLLGPGQASSYEQYF
TGTGCCAGCAGCTTGTTGGGGCCGGGACAGGCAAGCTCCTACGAGCAGTACTTC
>NA|TRBJ1-3|TRBV28|NA
CASRPSSGDSGNTIYF
TGTGCCAGCAGGCCCAGTTCAGGGGACTCTGGAAACACCATATATTTT
>NA|TRBJ2-7|TRBV5-8|TRBD1
CASSLKHDRGSYEQYF
TGTGCCAGCAGCTTGAAGCACGACAGGGGCTCGTACGAGCAGTACTTC
>NA|TRBJ2-1|TRBV9|NA
CASSVDRSSYNEQFF
TGTGCCAGCAGCGTAGATAGGAGCTCCTACAATGAGCAGTTCTTC
>NA|TRBJ2-2|TRBV6-5|NA
CASSYSAGSSTGELFF
TGTGCCAGCAGTTACTCGGCGGGGTCGAGCACCGGGGAGCTGTTTTTT
>NA|TRBJ2-5|TRBV2|NA
CASSDVGEETQYF
TGTGCCAGCAGTGATGTAGGGGAAGAGACCCAGTACTTC
>NA|TRBJ2-7|TRBV7-3|NA
CASSLGGDSYEQYF
TGTGCCAGCAGCTTAGGAGGGGACTCCTACGAGCAGTACTTC
>NA|TRBJ1-5|TRBV19|TRBD1
CASTEGAVGQGFYQPQHF
TGTGCCAGTACCGAGGGGGCGGTGGGACAGGGGTTTTATCAGCCCCAGCATTTT
>NA|TRBJ1-1|TRBV10-2|TRBD1
CASSENRGREAEAFF
TGCGCCAGCAGTGAGAACAGGGGGCGGGAGGCTGAAGCTTTCTTT
>NA|TRBJ1-4|TRBV18|TRBD1
CASSPRAGGVNEKLFF
TGTGCCAGCTCACCACGGGCAGGGGGCGTGAATGAAAAACTGTTTTTT
>NA|TRBJ1-2|TRBV6-5|TRBD1
CASTRARQGNYGYTF
TGTGCCTCTACAAGAGCGAGACAGGGGAACTATGGCTACACCTTC
>NA|TRBJ2-3|TRBV3-1/TRBV3-2|TRBD2
CASSQRSLAGGTGTDTQYF
TGTGCCAGCAGCCAGAGGTCGCTAGCGGGGGGCACGGGGACAGATACGCAGTATTTT
>NA|TRBJ1-6|TRBV7-9|TRBD1
CASSFAPGTGNSPLHF
TGTGCCAGCAGCTTCGCACCCGGGACAGGGAATTCACCCCTCCACTTT
>once|TRBJ2-1|TRBV3-1/TRBV3-2|TRBD2
CASSPKPGTSGRTLPYNEQFF
TGTGCCAGCAGCCCAAAACCCGGGACTAGCGGGAGAACCCTACCTTACAATGAGCAGTTCTTC
>NA|TRBJ1-1|TRBV4-2|NA
CASSQEGAVSGTEAFF
TGTGCCAGCAGCCAAGAGGGCGCCGTTTCCGGCACTGAAGCTTTCTTT
>NA|TRBJ1-2|TRBV5-8|TRBD1
CASSIAGGYGYTF
TGTGCCAGCAGCATCGCAGGGGGATATGGCTACACCTTC
>NA|TRBJ1-2|TRBV27|NA
CASSFGLGSTAYGYTF
TGTGCCAGCAGTTTCGGTTTGGGGAGCACTGCCTATGGCTACACCTTC
>NA|TRBJ2-2|TRBV5-1|NA
CASSPGKGTTTGELFF
TGCGCCAGCAGCCCGGGGAAGGGGACAACCACCGGGGAGCTGTTTTTT
>once|TRBJ2-2|TRBV4-2|TRBD2
CASSQEGREGPGELFF
TGTGCCAGCAGCCAAGAAGGGCGGGAGGGCCCCGGGGAGCTGTTTTTT
>NA|TRBJ2-1|TRBV6-1|TRBD1
CASSEWQGVVNEQFF
TGTGCCAGCAGTGAATGGCAGGGGGTGGTCAATGAGCAGTTCTTC